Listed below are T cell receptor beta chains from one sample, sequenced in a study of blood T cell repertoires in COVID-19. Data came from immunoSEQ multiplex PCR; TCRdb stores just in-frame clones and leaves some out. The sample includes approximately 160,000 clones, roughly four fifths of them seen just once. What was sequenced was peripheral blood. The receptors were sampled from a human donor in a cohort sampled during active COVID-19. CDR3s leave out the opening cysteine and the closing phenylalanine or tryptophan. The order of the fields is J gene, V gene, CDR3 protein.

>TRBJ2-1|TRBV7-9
ASSGRPTSGRQEQF
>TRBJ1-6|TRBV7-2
ASTPRTGDSPLH
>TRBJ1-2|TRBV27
ASSLSTRQALYGYT
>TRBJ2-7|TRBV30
AWIFNGTAPYEQY
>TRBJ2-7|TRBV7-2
ASSLRDLSSYEQY
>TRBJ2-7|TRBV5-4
ASSPGRGKGHEQY
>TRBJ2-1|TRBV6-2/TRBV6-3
ASSYSTAGSSYNEQF
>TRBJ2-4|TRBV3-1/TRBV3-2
ASSLQGRDKNIQY
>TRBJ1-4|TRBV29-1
SVEAGVDEKLF
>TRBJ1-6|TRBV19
ATRDGGYSPLH
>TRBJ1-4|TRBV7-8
ASSRRSGWMNEKLF
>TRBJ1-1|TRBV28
ASSLLRDKAEAF
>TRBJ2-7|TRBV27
ASSATGKLEVVEQY
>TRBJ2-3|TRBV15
ATTRSAMGLLSTDTQY
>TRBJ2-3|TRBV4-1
ASSQGLDTQY
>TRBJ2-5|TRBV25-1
ASSPGKTQY
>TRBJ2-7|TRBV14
ASSRATGYEQY
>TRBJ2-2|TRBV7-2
ASSSGVAGAIDTGELF
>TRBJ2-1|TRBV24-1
ATSDRTLETEQF
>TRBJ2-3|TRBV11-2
ASSSVARDTQY
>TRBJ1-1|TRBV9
ASSPLGSLGSEAF
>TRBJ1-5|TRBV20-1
SASPGTGFNQPQH
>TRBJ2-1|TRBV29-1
SSKGLAGGLKNNEQF
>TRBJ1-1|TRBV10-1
ASSERVLTEAF
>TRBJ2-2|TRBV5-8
ASSLPGIGTGELF
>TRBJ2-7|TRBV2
ASSEDIAGDLYEQY
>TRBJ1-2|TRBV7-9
ASSRDRVDYGYT
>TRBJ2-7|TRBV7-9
ASTFGGTSGSSEQY
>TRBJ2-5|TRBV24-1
ATSDFRGAQETQY
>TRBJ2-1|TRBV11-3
ASSLGARPGTGLYNEQF
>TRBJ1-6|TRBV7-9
ASSPPGQLNSPLH
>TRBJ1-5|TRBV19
ACPGQGCQPQH
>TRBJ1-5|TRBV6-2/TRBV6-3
ASSYSIMAPGSNQPQH
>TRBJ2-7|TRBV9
ASSVEGGGSYEQY
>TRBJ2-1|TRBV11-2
ASSEQTSGRFNEQF
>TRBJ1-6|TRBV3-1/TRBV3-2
ASTDGTGWSPLH
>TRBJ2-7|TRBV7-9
ASSLASAGGYEQY
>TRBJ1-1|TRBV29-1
SVGGTVVNTEAF
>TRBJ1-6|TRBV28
ASSLSGTGGPLH
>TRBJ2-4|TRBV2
ASSGNGVGDIQY
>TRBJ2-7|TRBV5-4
ASSLSGLSSYEQY
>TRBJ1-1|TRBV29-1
SVGGRGTEAF
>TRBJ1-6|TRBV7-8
ASSQGRAVWGSPLH
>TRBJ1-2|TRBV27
ASSLAGIYGYT
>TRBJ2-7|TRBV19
ASSPRGTPGEQY
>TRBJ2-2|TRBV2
ASSKGEAGELF
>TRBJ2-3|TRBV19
ASRRGSDTQY
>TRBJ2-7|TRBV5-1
ASSLEGQGAYEQY
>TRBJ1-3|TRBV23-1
ASSQSITGRNTIY
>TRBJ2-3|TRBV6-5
ASRTGTGRTDTQY
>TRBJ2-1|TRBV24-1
ATSDTTGGGRDEQF